This entry lists 26 T cell receptor beta chains sequenced from one sample in a study of low-dose radiotherapy and immunotherapy resistance in tumors. First-strand cDNA used TRAV- and TRBV-specific primers, covering alpha and beta chains. TCRs were amplified for 15 to 25 PCR cycles with a constant-region primer and V-primer adapter. Via MiXCR, TCRdb re-called the reads, giving one row per CDR3 protein. The sample carries 35,000 to 50,000 distinct CDR3 sequences, 20% recorded once. Time point defined: after trial treatment. The treatment is: LDRT plus nivolumab, ipilimumab, low-dose cyclophosphamide and aspirin (RACIN trial). This sample comprised PBMCs, obtained after low-dose radiotherapy plus immunotherapy. The receptor source for this set is a female donor with ovarian cancer.

As regards this clonotype: A single base separates this from a much larger clone, so it may be a read error. The rearrangement joins TRBV2 to TRBJ2-7; D is possibly TRBD1 (5 bases). Germline V lookup: CDR1 SNHLY, CDR2 FYNNEI. CDR3 length equals 13 residues. This chain's CDR3 is CASRQTENYELYF. CDR3 nucleotide sequence: TGTGCCAGCAGGCAGACAGAGAACTACGAGCTGTACTTC.

This clonotype has a handful of counts. V is TRBV27 and J is TRBJ2-1, with no clear D. Trimming took off 2 bases at V and 5 bases at J, with 13 bases between the two ends. This CDR3 spans 15 amino acids. Per the germline V gene, CDR1 is MNHEY and CDR2 is SMNVEV (reference sequence). CDR3 DNA sequence: TGTGCCAGCAGTTTAGGCGCTTACTTCCACAATGAGCAGTTCTTC. This codes for CASSLGAYFHNEQFF.

The table lists this clonotype with many counts. The genes are TRBV23-1 and TRBJ2-4; TRBD2 matches at 8 bases. TRBV23-1 is assigned to the ORF class and has an uncertain function. V trimming: 4 bases; J trimming: 9 bases; junction bases outside the gene matches: 11. This CDR3 contains 15 residues. The CDR3: CASSRRGGRRSIQYF. Here the CDR3 DNA reads TGCGCCAGCAGTCGTCGGGGGGGGCGGAGGAGCATTCAGTACTTC.

This clonotype was counted ten times or more. The rearrangement joins TRBV5-1 to TRBJ2-2; D not resolved. V gave up 10 bases and J gave up 5 bases, with 18 bases separating them. The CDR3 sequence is 14 residues long. CDR1 is SGHRS, CDR2 YFSETQ, per germline. The CDR3 DNA reads TGCGCCGGAAGTTACAGCCCGAGGACCGGGGAGCTGTTTTTT. It translates to CAGSYSPRTGELFF.

This clonotype was counted between two and nine times. This sequence may be a read error, since a much larger clone differs from it by one base. V usage is TRBV29-1 and J usage is TRBJ1-2, with D unresolved. The CDR3 contains 11 residues. Germline V lookup: CDR1 SQVTM, CDR2 ANQGSEA. Trimming shortened V by 7 bases and J by 4 bases, and 10 bases separated the two germline ends. CDR3 sequence: CSAEDGYGYTF. For the CDR3, the DNA is TGCAGCGCTGAGGACGGCTATGGCTACACCTTC. The entire variable domain, with the rest obtained from reference TRBV29-1 and TRBJ1-2, is as follows: SAVISQKPSRDICQRGTSLTIQCQVDSQVTMMFWYRQQPGQSLTLIATANQGSEATYESGFVIDKFPISRPNLTFSTLTVSNMSPEDSSIYLCSAEDGYGYTFGSGTRLTVV.

This clonotype has only a few counts. The V and J genes are TRBV20-1 and TRBJ2-3; TRBD1 is a possible D gene (6 bases). Germline V lookup: CDR1 DFQATT, CDR2 SNEGSKA (reference sequence). This CDR3 contains 15 residues. Deletions cut 3 bases from V and 2 bases from J, with 15 bases between. As DNA, the CDR3 is TGCAGTGCTAGTGGCAGGGGCGTATTCACAGATACGCAGTATTTT. It specifies CSASGRGVFTDTQYF.

The chain employs TRBV15 and TRBJ2-7; 7 positions agree with TRBD2. Unmatched junction bases numbered 2, after V lost 0 bases and J lost 3 bases. Germline-derived CDR1 and CDR2 are LNHNV and YYDKDF (reference sequence). CDR3 size: 14 residues. The CDR3: CATSREGGSYEQYF. For the CDR3, the DNA is TGTGCCACCAGCAGAGAAGGCGGGAGCTACGAGCAGTACTTC.

The chain recombines TRBV5-6 with TRBJ2-2; D might be TRBD2 (5 bases). The CDR3 spans 14 residues. CDR1 is SGHDT, CDR2 YYEEEE, per germline. The V end lost 2 bases, the J end lost 5 bases, and 10 bases lay between the germline ends. The CDR3: CASSLGLGTGELFF. CDR3 nucleotide sequence: TGTGCCAGCAGCTTAGGACTGGGAACCGGGGAGCTGTTTTTT.

This clonotype appeared many times. The chain joins TRBV9 to TRBJ2-1, with a possible D match to TRBD1 (6 bases). Between the trimmed V and J ends, which lost 3 bases and 8 bases, there was a span of 15 bases. The CDR3 runs 14 residues. Germline V gives CDR1 SGDLS, CDR2 YYNGEE. The CDR3 is CASSGPQGIDEQFF. Written as DNA, the CDR3 is TGTGCCAGCAGCGGACCGCAGGGGATCGATGAGCAGTTCTTC.

This clonotype appeared many times. The J gene is TRBJ1-1, the V gene TRBV19; no clear D gene. Germline V gene data show CDR1 as LNHDA and CDR2 as SQIVND (reference sequence). Trimming took off 4 bases at V and 1 base at J, with 7 bases between the two ends. CDR3 length equals 13 residues. The CDR3 DNA follows: TGTGCCAGTAGTACGGGCCCGAACACTGAAGCTTTCTTT. Encoded protein: CASSTGPNTEAFF.

By frequency in the sample, this clonotype is medium-sized (0.01 to 0.1%). The chain has TRBV28 and TRBJ1-5; 9 bases align to TRBD1. V shed 6 bases, J shed 5 bases, and the junction held 11 bases outside the gene matches. Germline lookup yields CDR1 MDHEN and CDR2 SYDVKM. The CDR3 runs 16 residues. The CDR3 sequence is CASRAGGTGTYQPQHF. In DNA form, the CDR3 reads TGTGCCAGCAGGGCCGGAGGGACAGGGACGTATCAGCCCCAGCATTTT.

This clonotype was found many times. The genes are TRBV28 and TRBJ1-2, with D unresolved. The CDR3 contains 11 residues. Germline CDR1 is MDHEN and CDR2 is SYDVKM. V dropped 11 bases and J dropped 4 bases, with 11 bases sitting between them. The CDR3 coding sequence is TGTGCCGTAATCGGACTCTATGGCTACACCTTC. It yields the protein CAVIGLYGYTF.

This clonotype was counted at least ten times. The chain combines TRBV6-2 or TRBV6-3 with TRBJ2-7; TRBD1 is a possible D gene (6 bases). Germline V gives CDR1 MNHEY, CDR2 SVGEGT. CDR3 length: 15 residues. Deletions cut 5 bases from V and 3 bases from J, with 17 bases between. CDR3 sequence reads: CASSEAWGQDYEQYF. The DNA for the CDR3 is TGTGCCAGCAGTGAAGCATGGGGGCAGGACTACGAGCAGTACTTC.

This clonotype was detected ten times or more. DNA of the CDR3: TGTGCCAGCCGCCCAACTAGCGGGGTAGGCAATGAGCAGTTCTTC. It encodes CASRPTSGVGNEQFF. The chain joins TRBV2 to TRBJ2-1; 10 positions agree with TRBD2. Looked up from germline, CDR1 is SNHLY and CDR2 is FYNNEI. CDR3 length: 15 residues. V shed 8 bases, J shed 6 bases, and the junction held 10 bases outside the gene matches. The full variable domain, its missing parts supplied by reference TRBV2 and TRBJ2-1, is EPEVTQTPSHQVTQMGQEVILRCVPISNHLYFYWYRQILGQKVEFLVSFYNNEISEKSEIFDDQFSVERPDGSNFTLKIRSTKLEDSAMYFCASRPTSGVGNEQFFGPGTRLTVL.

This clonotype came up many times. The gene calls are TRBV10-2 and TRBJ1-6, with D possibly TRBD1 on 6 matching bases. Germline CDR1 reads WSHSY; CDR2 reads SAAADI. V was pared by 7 bases and J by 0 bases, with 13 bases between. The CDR3 runs to 16 residues. CDR3 in DNA: TGCGCCAGCACCCTCAGGGGAAGCTCCTATAATTCACCCCTCCACTTT. Translated, it gives CASTLRGSSYNSPLHF.

This clonotype has a count of ten or more. The gene calls are TRBV5-1 and TRBJ2-4; TRBD1 aligns across 9 bases. The trim removed 5 bases at V and 5 bases at J, leaving 8 bases unmatched. Germline V CDR1 and CDR2: SGHRS, YFSETQ. The CDR3 consists of 15 residues. Here the CDR3 DNA reads TGCGCCAGCAGACAACAGGGGGCCCCCGAAAACATTCAGTACTTC. This codes for CASRQQGAPENIQYF.

This clonotype appeared many times. CDR3 amino acids: CSAGSGSETDTQYF. CDR3 in DNA: TGCAGTGCTGGAAGCGGGAGCGAGACAGATACGCAGTATTTT. V is TRBV20-1 and J is TRBJ2-3, with 8 positions matching TRBD2. Unmatched junction bases numbered 7, after V lost 5 bases and J lost 3 bases. In germline, CDR1 is DFQATT, CDR2 SNEGSKA (reference sequence). The CDR3 extends over 14 amino acids.

There are many counts of this clonotype. The chain combines TRBV29-1 with TRBJ1-5, with 9 bases fitting TRBD1. Germline-derived CDR1 and CDR2 are SQVTM and ANQGSEA. V was clipped by 2 bases and J by 7 bases; unmatched bases: 3. This CDR3 comprises 13 residues. Written as DNA, the CDR3 is TGCAGCGTTGAAACAGGGGGCCAGCAGCCCCAGCATTTT. The encoded protein is CSVETGGQQPQHF.

Many counts were recorded for this clonotype. CDR3 region: CASSLGGQAAGSPLHF. The CDR3 DNA reads TGTGCCAGCAGCTTAGGCGGTCAGGCGGCGGGCTCACCCCTCCACTTT. V gene TRBV13 combines with J gene TRBJ1-6; D not certain. With 0 bases removed from V and 10 bases from J, the gap between germline ends came to 16 bases. Germline V gene data show CDR1 as PRHDT and CDR2 as FYEKMQ (reference sequence). The CDR3 is made up of 16 amino acids.

This clonotype showed up many times. The rearrangement links TRBV28 to TRBJ1-1, with 11 positions matching TRBD1. Germline assignment: CDR1 MDHEN and CDR2 SYDVKM. Trimming removed 1 base from V and 5 bases from J; junction bases left unmatched: 9. The CDR3 covers 17 residues. The CDR3 nucleotides are TGTGCCAGCAGTTTATCGGGGAGGACAGGGGGCGGAACTGAAGCTTTCTTT. Translating gives CASSLSGRTGGGTEAFF.

This clonotype was counted between two and nine times. The CDR3 DNA reads as TGTGCCAGCTCACCCGCTGGGAAGCGGGGGGACTACGAGCAGTACTTC. Translation gives CASSPAGKRGDYEQYF. The V gene is TRBV18, the J gene TRBJ2-7; the match to TRBD2 covers 9 bases. Germline trimming cut 3 bases from V and 3 bases from J; bases unmatched to any gene: 9. CDR3 length equals 16 residues. In germline, CDR1 is KGHSH, CDR2 LQKENI.

This clonotype came up many times. The chain has TRBV30 and TRBJ1-5; D gene unclear. There are 15 residues in the CDR3. Trimming cost V 3 bases and J 3 bases, with 15 bases left between them. Germline CDR1 is GTSNPN and CDR2 is SVGIG (reference sequence). CDR3 residues: CAWREGSGLNQPQHF. CDR3 in DNA: TGTGCCTGGAGGGAGGGATCGGGTCTCAATCAGCCCCAGCATTTT.

The chain uses TRBV28 and TRBJ2-7, with D perhaps being TRBD1 or TRBD2 (5 bases each). The CDR3 runs 18 residues. In germline, CDR1 is MDHEN, CDR2 SYDVKM. V shed 5 bases and J shed 0 bases, with 23 bases lying between them. The CDR3 DNA reads TGTGCCAGCAGTCCGTCCGGTTGGGGGAAACCTAGCTCCTACGAGCAGTACTTC. The encoded protein is CASSPSGWGKPSSYEQYF.

This clonotype was detected ten times or more. This chain uses TRBV7-9 with TRBJ1-3; possibly TRBD1 for D (6 bases). CDR1 is SEHNR, CDR2 FQNEAQ, per germline (reference sequence). The CDR3 covers 13 residues. The germline V and J ends were trimmed by 5 bases and 4 bases, with 9 bases remaining between them. CDR3 residues: CASSIGQGNTIYF. Written as DNA, the CDR3 is TGTGCCAGCAGCATTGGACAGGGAAACACCATATATTTT.

The rearrangement joins TRBV29-1 to TRBJ2-5, with D unresolved. V dropped 0 bases and J dropped 5 bases, with 4 bases sitting between them. Germline lookup yields CDR1 SQVTM and CDR2 ANQGSEA. This CDR3 contains 11 residues. CDR3 nucleotides: TGCAGCGTTGAAGATCGTGAGACCCAGTACTTC. Its protein product is CSVEDRETQYF.

In this sample, this clonotype turned up many times. The chain combines TRBV20-1 with TRBJ2-3; possible D gene TRBD2, 5 bases. The CDR3 covers 13 residues. Germline CDR1 and CDR2: DFQATT and SNEGSKA (reference sequence). V lost 3 bases and J lost 7, with 14 bases in between. The CDR3 region is CSARGATTYTQYF. CDR3 sequence (DNA): TGCAGTGCTAGGGGAGCAACAACCTATACGCAGTATTTT.